This T cell receptor (beta chain) was identified in a study of siplizumab effects on memory and regulatory T cells. Overall study findings and caveats: Naive T cells appeared more varied than memory cells and looked like key alloresponse contributors. The study did not confirm that proliferating Tregs from siplizumab cultures were suppressive. Alloreactive clones mapping to unstimulated subsets formed only a minor fraction.

Germline V gene lookup returns CDR1 SGDLS and CDR2 YYNGEE. This CDR3 region has 14 residues. Trimming stripped 2 bases from V and 0 bases from J, with 9 bases between. The data were produced by immunoSEQ multiplex PCR, yet TCRdb's version contains in-frame clones alone and is incomplete. This sample has 70,000 to 95,000 clones, with 80% to 95% found just once. As for this clone: Its antigen is undetermined.

This chain connects TRBV9 to TRBJ2-7, with unresolved D. Sequenced: CD8+ T cells sorted from blood. The TCR was taken from a human donor in good health. The chain's CDR3 is CASSVGRSSYEQYF. In DNA form, the CDR3 reads TGTGCCAGCAGCGTTGGACGGAGCTCCTACGAGCAGTACTTC.